Given below is one T cell receptor beta chain in context. Its specificity is unknown. Every isolated RNA sample was fully reverse transcribed, so sequencing captured expressed TCRB transcripts. The data were produced by immunoSEQ multiplex PCR, yet TCRdb's version contains in-frame clones alone and is incomplete. The sample yields just over 600,000 clones, roughly a sixth seen once. CDR1 is SGHTA, CDR2 FQGNSA, per germline. The CDR3 spans 13 residues. Trimming cost V 7 bases and J 2 bases, with 10 bases left between them. The record originates from a study of beta chain features in type 1 diabetes. Findings and caveats of the study: TCRB CDR3s were moderately but significantly shorter in Type 1 diabetes patients in all four CD4+ subsets. Reduced insertions and increased deletions marked VDJ junctions in type 1 diabetes patients. PCR might favor shorter templates, equally in patients and controls. These data did not resolve whether HLA type affects TCRB rearrangement.

The chain has TRBV7-2 and TRBJ2-3, with D maybe TRBD2 (5 bases). This clonotype was sampled from a man aged 18 to 29 in good health. What was sequenced was naive CD4+ T cells from blood. The CDR3 DNA follows: TGTGCCAGCACTTACGGGGACACAGATACGCAGTATTTT. This gives the protein CASTYGDTDTQYF.